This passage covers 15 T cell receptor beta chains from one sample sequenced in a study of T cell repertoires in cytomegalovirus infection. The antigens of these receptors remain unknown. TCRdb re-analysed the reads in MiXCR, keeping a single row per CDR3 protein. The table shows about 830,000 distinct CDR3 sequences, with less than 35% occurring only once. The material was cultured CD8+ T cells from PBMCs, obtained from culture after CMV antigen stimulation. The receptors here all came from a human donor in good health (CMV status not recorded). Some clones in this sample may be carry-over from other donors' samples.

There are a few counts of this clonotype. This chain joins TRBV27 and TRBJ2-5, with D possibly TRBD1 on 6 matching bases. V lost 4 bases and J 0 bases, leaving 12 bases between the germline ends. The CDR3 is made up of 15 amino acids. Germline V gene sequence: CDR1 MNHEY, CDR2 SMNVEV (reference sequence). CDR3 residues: CASSSRGKYQETQYF. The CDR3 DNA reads TGTGCCAGCAGTTCAAGGGGGAAGTACCAAGAGACCCAGTACTTC.

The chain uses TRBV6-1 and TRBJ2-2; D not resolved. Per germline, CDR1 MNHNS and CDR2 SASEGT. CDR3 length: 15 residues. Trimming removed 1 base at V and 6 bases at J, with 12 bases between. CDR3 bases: TGTGCCAGCAGTGAAGGGGTGGGCGGAGCCGGGGAGCTGTTTTTT. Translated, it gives CASSEGVGGAGELFF.

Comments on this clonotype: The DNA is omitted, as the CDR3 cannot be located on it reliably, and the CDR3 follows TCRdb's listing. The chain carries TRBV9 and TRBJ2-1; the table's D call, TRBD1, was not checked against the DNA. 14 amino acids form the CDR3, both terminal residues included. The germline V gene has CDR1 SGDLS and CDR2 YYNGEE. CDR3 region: CASSVGTGAKERFF.

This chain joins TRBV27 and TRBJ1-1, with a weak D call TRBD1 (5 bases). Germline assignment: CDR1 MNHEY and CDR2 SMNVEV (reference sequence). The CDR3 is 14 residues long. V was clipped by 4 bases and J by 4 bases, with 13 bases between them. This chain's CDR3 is CASSYGTTGTEAFF. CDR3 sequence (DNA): TGTGCCAGCAGTTATGGGACGACGGGCACTGAAGCTTTCTTT.

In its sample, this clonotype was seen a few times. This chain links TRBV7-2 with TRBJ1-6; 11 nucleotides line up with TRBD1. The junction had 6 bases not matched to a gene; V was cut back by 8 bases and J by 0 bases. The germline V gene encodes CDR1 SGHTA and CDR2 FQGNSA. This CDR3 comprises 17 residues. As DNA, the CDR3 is TGTGCCAGCGGCGCCGGGACAGGGGGCTCCTATAATTCACCCCTCCACTTT. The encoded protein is CASGAGTGGSYNSPLHF.

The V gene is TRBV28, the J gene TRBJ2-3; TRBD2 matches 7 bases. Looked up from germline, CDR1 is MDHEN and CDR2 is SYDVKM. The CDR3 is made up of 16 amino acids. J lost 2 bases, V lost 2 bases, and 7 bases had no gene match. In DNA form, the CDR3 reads TGTGCCAGCAGTTTAACTGGCGGGAGCTTCACAGATACGCAGTATTTT. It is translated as CASSLTGGSFTDTQYF.

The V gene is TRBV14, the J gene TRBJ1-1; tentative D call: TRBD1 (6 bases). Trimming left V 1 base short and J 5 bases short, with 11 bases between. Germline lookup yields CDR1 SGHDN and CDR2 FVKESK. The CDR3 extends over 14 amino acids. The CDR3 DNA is TGTGCCAGCAGCCAAGCTTGGACAGCGACTGAAGCTTTCTTT. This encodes CASSQAWTATEAFF. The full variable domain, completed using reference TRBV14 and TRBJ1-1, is EAGVTQFPSHSVIEKGQTVTLRCDPISGHDNLYWYRRVMGKEIKFLLHFVKESKQDESGMPNNRFLAERTGGTYSTLKVQPAELEDSGVYFCASSQAWTATEAFFGQGTRLTVV.

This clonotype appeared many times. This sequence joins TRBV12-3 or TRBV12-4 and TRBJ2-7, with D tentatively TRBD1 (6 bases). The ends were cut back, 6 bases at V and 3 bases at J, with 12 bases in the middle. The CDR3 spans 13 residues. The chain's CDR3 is CASSSPDSYEQYV. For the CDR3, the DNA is TGTGCCAGCAGCTCCCCGGACAGCTACGAGCAGTACGTC.

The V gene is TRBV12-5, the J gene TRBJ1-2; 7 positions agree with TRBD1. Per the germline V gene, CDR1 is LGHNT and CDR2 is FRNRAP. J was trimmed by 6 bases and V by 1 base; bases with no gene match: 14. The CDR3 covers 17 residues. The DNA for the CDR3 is TGTGCTAGTGGTTTGGCTTCGACCGGGACAGTTCCCAATGGCTACACCTTC. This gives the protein CASGLASTGTVPNGYTF. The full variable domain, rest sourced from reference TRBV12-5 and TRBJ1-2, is DARVTQTPRHKVTEMGQEVTMRCQPILGHNTVFWYRQTMMQGLELLAYFRNRAPLDDSGMPKDRFSAEMPDATLATLKIQPSEPRDSAVYFCASGLASTGTVPNGYTFGSGTRLTVV.

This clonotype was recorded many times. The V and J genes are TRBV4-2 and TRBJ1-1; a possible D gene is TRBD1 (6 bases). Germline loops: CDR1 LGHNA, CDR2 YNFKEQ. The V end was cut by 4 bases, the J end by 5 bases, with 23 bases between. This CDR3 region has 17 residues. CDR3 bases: TGTGCCAGCAGCCGCCCACCGTACGAGGGGGGGTATACTGAAGCTTTCTTT. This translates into CASSRPPYEGGYTEAFF.

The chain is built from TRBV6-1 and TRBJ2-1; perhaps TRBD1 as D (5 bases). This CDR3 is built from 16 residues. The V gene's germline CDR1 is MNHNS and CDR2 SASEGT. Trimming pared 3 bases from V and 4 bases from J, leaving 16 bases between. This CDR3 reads CASSEWTRSTYNEQFF. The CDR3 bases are TGTGCCAGCAGTGAGTGGACAAGGAGCACTTACAATGAGCAGTTCTTC.

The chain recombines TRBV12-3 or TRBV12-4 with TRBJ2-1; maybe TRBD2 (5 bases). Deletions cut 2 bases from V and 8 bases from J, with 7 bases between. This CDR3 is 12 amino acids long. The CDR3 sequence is CASSLTSHEQFF. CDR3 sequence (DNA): TGTGCCAGCAGTTTAACTAGTCATGAGCAGTTCTTC.

In DNA form, the CDR3 reads TGCGCCAGCAGCCAACGATTCGACGTGAACACTGAAGCTTTCTTT. Encoded protein: CASSQRFDVNTEAFF. The V and J genes are TRBV4-3 and TRBJ1-1; D is unresolved. Germline V gene data show CDR1 as LGHNA and CDR2 as YSLEER. The germline V and J ends were trimmed by 2 bases and 0 bases, with 10 bases remaining between them. The CDR3 totals 15 residues.

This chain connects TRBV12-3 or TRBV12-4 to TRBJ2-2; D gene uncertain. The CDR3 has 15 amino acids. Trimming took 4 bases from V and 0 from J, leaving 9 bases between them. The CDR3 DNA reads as TGTGCCAGCAGTTCGGTGGCTGCGAACACCGGGGAGCTGTTTTTT. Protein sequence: CASSSVAANTGELFF.

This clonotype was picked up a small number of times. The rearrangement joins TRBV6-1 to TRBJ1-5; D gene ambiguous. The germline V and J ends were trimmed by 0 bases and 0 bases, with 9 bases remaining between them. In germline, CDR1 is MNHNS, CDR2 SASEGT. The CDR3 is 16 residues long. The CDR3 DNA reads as TGTGCCAGCAGTGAAGCGCGGCGGTTTAGCAATCAGCCCCAGCATTTT. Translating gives CASSEARRFSNQPQHF.